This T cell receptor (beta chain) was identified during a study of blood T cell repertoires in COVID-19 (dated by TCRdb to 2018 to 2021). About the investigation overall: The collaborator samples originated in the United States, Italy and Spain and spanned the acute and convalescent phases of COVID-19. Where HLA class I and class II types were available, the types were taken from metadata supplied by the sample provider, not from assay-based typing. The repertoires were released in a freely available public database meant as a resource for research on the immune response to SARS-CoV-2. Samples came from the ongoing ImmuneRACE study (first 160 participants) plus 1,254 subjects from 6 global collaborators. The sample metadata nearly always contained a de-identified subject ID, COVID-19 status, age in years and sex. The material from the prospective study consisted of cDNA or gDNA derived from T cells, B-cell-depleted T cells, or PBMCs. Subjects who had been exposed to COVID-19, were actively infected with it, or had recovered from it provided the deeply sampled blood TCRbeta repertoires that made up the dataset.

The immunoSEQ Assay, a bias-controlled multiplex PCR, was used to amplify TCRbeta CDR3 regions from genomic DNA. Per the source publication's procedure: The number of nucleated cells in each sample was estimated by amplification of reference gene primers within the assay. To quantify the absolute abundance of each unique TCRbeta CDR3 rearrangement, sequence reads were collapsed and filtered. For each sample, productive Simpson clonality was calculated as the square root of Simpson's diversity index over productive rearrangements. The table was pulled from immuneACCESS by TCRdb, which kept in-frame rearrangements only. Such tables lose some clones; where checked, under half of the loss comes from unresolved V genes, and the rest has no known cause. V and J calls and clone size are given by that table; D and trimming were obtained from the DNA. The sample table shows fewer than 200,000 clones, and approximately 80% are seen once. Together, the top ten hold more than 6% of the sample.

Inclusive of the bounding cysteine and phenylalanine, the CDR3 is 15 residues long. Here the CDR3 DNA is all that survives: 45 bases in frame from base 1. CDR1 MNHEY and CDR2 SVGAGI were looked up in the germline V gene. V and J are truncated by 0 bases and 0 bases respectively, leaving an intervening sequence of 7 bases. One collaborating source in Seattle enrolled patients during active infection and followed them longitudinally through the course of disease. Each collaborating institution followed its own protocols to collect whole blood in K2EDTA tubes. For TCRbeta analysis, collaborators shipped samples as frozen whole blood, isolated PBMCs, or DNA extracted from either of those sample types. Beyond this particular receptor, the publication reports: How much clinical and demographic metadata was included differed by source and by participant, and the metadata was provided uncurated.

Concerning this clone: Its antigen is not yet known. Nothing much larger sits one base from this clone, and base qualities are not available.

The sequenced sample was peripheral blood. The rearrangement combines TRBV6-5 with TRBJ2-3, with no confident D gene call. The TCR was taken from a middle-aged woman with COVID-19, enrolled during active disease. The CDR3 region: CASSYSLESTDTQYF. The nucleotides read TGTGCCAGCAGTTACTCGCTTGAGAGCACAGATACGCAGTATTTT.